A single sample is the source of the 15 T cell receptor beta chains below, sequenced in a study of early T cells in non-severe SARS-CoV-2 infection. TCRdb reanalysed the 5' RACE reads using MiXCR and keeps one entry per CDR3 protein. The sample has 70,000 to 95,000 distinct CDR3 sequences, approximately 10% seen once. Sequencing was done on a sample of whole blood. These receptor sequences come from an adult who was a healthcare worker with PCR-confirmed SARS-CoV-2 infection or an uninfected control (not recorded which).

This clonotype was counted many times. For the CDR3, the DNA is TGTGCCAGCAGTGCCTTAGGCGGGAATTCACCCCTCCACTTT. Translated, it gives CASSALGGNSPLHF. V usage is TRBV12-3 or TRBV12-4 and J usage is TRBJ1-6; D is ambiguous. Deletions cut 5 bases from V and 7 bases from J, with 12 bases between. The CDR3 consists of 14 residues.

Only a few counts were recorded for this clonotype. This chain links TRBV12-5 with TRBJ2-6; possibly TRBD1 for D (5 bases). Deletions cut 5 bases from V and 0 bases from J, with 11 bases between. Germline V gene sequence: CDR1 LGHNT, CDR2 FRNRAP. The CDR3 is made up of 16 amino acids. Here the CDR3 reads CASGQGMSSGANVLTF. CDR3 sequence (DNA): TGTGCTAGTGGTCAGGGTATGTCCTCTGGGGCCAACGTCCTGACTTTC.

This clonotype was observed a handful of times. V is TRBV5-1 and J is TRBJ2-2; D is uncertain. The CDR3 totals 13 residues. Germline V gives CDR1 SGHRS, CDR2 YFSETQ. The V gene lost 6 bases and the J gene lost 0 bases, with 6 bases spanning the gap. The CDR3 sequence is CASMLANTGELFF. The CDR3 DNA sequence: TGCGCCAGCATGCTGGCGAACACCGGGGAGCTGTTTTTT.

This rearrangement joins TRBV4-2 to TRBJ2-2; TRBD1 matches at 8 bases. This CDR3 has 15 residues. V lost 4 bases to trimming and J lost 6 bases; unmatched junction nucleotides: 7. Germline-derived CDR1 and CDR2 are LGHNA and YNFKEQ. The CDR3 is CASSLGQGLPGELFF. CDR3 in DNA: TGTGCCAGCAGCCTTGGACAGGGTCTTCCCGGGGAGCTGTTTTTT.

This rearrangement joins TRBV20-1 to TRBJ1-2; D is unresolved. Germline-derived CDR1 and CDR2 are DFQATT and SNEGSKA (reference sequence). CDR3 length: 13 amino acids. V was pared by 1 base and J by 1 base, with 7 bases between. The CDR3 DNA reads TGCAGTGCTAGAGTGCAGTTTAACTATGGCTACACCTTC. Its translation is CSARVQFNYGYTF.

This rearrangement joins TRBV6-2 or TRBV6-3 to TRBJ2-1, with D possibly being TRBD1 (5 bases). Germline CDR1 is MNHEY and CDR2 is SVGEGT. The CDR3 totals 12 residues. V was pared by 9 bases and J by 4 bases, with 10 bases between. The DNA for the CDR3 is TGTGCCAGTGGAAGGGGTTACAATGAGCAGTTCTTC. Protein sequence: CASGRGYNEQFF.

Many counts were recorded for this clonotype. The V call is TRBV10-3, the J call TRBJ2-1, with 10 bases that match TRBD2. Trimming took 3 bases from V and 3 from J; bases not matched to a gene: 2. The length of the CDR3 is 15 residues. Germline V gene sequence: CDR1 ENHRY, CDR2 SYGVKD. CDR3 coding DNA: TGTGCCATCAGTGAAGGACTAGCGGACTACAATGAGCAGTTCTTC. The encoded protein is CAISEGLADYNEQFF.

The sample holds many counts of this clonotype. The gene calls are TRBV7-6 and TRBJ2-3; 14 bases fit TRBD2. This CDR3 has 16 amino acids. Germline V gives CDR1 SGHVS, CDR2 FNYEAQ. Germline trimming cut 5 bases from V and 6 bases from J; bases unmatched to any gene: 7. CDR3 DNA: TGTGCCAGCAGCCTCCGACTAGCGGGGGGGAGTGATACGCAGTATTTT. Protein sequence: CASSLRLAGGSDTQYF.

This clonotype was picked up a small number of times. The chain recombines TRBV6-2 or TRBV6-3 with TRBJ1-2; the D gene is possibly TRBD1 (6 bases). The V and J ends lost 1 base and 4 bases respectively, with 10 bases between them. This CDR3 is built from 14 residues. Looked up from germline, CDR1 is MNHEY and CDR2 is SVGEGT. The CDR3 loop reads CASSYFGTSYGYTF. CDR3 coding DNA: TGTGCCAGCAGTTACTTTGGGACATCCTATGGCTACACCTTC.

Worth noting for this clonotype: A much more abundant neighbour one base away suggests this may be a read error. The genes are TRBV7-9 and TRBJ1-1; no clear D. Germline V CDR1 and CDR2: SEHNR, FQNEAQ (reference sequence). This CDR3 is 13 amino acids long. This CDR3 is CANSRPGSSEAFF. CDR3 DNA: TGTGCCAACAGCCGACCCGGGAGCTCTGAAGCTTTCTTT.

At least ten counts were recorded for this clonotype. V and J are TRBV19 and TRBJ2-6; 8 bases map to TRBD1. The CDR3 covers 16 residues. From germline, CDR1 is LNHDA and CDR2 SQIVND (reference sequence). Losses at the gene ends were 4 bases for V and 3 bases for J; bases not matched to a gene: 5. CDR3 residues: CASSKQGAGGANVLTF. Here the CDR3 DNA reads TGTGCCAGTAGTAAGCAGGGGGCCGGTGGGGCCAACGTCCTGACTTTC.

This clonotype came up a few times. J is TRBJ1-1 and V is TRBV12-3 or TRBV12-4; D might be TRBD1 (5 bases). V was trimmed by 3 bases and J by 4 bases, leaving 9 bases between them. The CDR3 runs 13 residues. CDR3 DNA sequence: TGTGCCAGCAGTTTTGGGGGGAGCACTGAAGCTTTCTTT. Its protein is CASSFGGSTEAFF.

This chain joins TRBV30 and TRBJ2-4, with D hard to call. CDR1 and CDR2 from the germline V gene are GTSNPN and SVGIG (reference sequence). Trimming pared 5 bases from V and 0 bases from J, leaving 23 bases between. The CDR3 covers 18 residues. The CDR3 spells CAWGPPPTSEVAKNIQYF. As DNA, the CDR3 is TGTGCCTGGGGTCCTCCCCCTACTTCTGAAGTAGCCAAAAACATTCAGTACTTC. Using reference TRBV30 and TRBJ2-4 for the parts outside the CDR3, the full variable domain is SQTIHQWPATLVQPVGSPLSLECTVEGTSNPNLYWYRQAAGRGLQLLFYSVGIGQISSEVPQNLSASRPQDRQFILSSKKLLLSDSGFYLCAWGPPPTSEVAKNIQYFGAGTRLSVL.

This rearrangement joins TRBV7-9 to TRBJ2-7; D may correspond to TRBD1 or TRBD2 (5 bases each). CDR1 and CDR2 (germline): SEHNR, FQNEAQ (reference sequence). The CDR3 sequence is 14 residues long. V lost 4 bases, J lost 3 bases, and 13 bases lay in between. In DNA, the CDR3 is TGTGCCAGCAGCTCCGGGACGGGTAACTACGAGCAGTACTTC. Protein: CASSSGTGNYEQYF.

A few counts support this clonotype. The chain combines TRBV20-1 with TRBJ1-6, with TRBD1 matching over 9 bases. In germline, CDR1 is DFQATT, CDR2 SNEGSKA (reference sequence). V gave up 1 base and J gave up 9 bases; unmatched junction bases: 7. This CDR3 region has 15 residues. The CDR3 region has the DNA TGCAGTGCTAGAGGAAGAACAGGGGGCGGTTCACCCCTCCACTTT. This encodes CSARGRTGGGSPLHF.